The 18 T cell receptor beta chains given below trace back to one sample, sequenced in a study of T cells in Graves' hyperthyroidism and ophthalmopathy. TCR beta CDR3 regions were amplified from RNA transcripts. First-round RT-PCR targeting the TCR CDR3 was performed with the HTBI primer set. TCRdb analysed the multiplex PCR reads with MiXCR anew, one entry per CDR3 protein. The data show about 480,000 distinct CDR3 sequences, with roughly an eighth seen just once and around a sixth held by the top ten. Sequences were obtained from blood. The origin of the receptors is a woman aged 18-35 years with Graves' hyperthyroidism.

This clonotype was recorded a few times. A clone one base away is much larger, so this may be a read error. In nucleotides, the CDR3 is TGTGCCAGCAGTTATTCAGGGAGGGTCACTGGAGCTTTCTTT. Protein sequence: CASSYSGRVTGAFF. V usage is TRBV6-9 and J usage is TRBJ1-1; the D is unclear. There are 14 residues in the CDR3. Looked up from germline, CDR1 is MNHGY and CDR2 is SVAAGI.

This clonotype was recorded many times. The chain employs TRBV12-3 or TRBV12-4 and TRBJ1-1, with 9 bases fitting TRBD1. J gave up 5 bases and V 2 bases, and 3 bases lay outside the gene matches. This CDR3 has 14 residues. The CDR3 nucleotides are TGTGCCAGCAGTTTACAGGGACAGGGTACTGAAGCTTTCTTT. It encodes CASSLQGQGTEAFF.

This clonotype was counted ten times or more. The chain employs TRBV20-1 and TRBJ1-1, with D perhaps matching TRBD1 (6 bases). CDR3 length: 13 residues. The germline gives CDR1 DFQATT, CDR2 SNEGSKA (reference sequence). Trimming cost V 4 bases and J 0 bases, with 9 bases left between them. This chain's CDR3 is CSATGHLNTEAFF. The CDR3 DNA reads TGCAGTGCTACGGGACACCTGAACACTGAAGCTTTCTTT.

The chain carries TRBV7-8 and TRBJ2-7, with 15 bases lining up with TRBD2. This CDR3 contains 16 residues. Germline CDR1 reads SGHVS; CDR2 reads FQNEAQ. V was clipped by 4 bases and J by 4 bases; unmatched bases: 5. In DNA, the CDR3 is TGTGCCAGCAGCTCGGGACTAGCGGGAGGTCGGTACGAGCAGTACGTC. Protein product: CASSSGLAGGRYEQYV.

This chain joins TRBV18 and TRBJ2-5, with a possible D match to TRBD1 (5 bases). CDR3 length: 14 residues. Per germline, CDR1 KGHSH and CDR2 LQKENI. Trimming stripped 1 base from V and 0 bases from J, with 6 bases between. The CDR3 is CASSPRQHQETQYF. The CDR3 DNA sequence: TGTGCCAGCTCACCACGACAGCACCAAGAGACCCAGTACTTC.

This clonotype has ten or more counts. V and J are TRBV12-3 or TRBV12-4 and TRBJ1-1; 7 bases align to TRBD1. The CDR3 is 13 residues long. J lost 6 bases, V lost 4 bases, and 5 bases had no gene match. CDR3 bases: TGTGCCAGCAGTTCTACAGGGGCGGCTGAAGCTTTCTTT. Protein sequence: CASSSTGAAEAFF.

Of note for this clonotype: Lacking the conserved final phenylalanine or tryptophan, this CDR3 likely reflects a read error. The chain couples TRBV30 to TRBJ1-5; D is undetermined. The V gene's germline CDR1 is GTSNPN and CDR2 SVGIG (reference sequence). Trimming removed 2 bases from V and 7 bases from J, with 18 bases in between. The CDR3 is made up of 15 amino acids. CDR3 region: CAWSRPHGLGQPQHL. The DNA of the CDR3 is TGTGCCTGGAGTCGCCCCCATGGACTCGGGCAGCCCCAGCATCTT.

A few counts support this clonotype. The chain is built from TRBV19 and TRBJ1-1, with D possibly matching TRBD1 (6 bases). The CDR3 has 14 amino acids. Per germline, CDR1 LNHDA and CDR2 SQIVND (reference sequence). V dropped 3 bases and J dropped 1 base, with 9 bases sitting between them. For the CDR3, the DNA is TGTGCCAGTAGTATGGGGGCCCAGAACACTGAAGCTTTCTTT. Its translation: CASSMGAQNTEAFF. Drawing the rest from reference TRBV19 and TRBJ1-1, the complete variable domain is DGGITQSPKYLFRKEGQNVTLSCEQNLNHDAMYWYRQDPGQGLRLIYYSQIVNDFQKGDIAEGYSVSREKKESFPLTVTSAQKNPTAFYLCASSMGAQNTEAFFGQGTRLTVV.

This clonotype was seen ten or more times. The rearrangement links TRBV9 to TRBJ1-1, with 9 bases fitting TRBD1. The CDR3 consists of 17 residues. V lost 2 bases, J lost 1 base, and 9 bases stayed unmatched. Germline V lookup: CDR1 SGDLS, CDR2 YYNGEE. CDR3 loop: CASSVGTGKLGNTEAFF. CDR3 nucleotides: TGTGCCAGCAGCGTGGGGACAGGGAAGTTGGGGAACACTGAAGCTTTCTTT.

J is TRBJ1-6 and V is TRBV12-3 or TRBV12-4, with D possibly matching TRBD1 (5 bases). The V end was cut by 2 bases, the J end by 9 bases, with 14 bases between. The CDR3 contains 15 residues. In DNA form, the CDR3 reads TGTGCCAGCAGTTTACAGGGTCTAATAAGTTCACCCCTCCACTTT. This gives the protein CASSLQGLISSPLHF.

This clonotype has just a few counts. This chain joins TRBV9 and TRBJ2-3, with a possible D match to TRBD2 (5 bases). The CDR3 has 16 amino acids. Trimming took 4 bases from V and 4 from J, leaving 19 bases between them. Germline CDR1 SGDLS, CDR2 YYNGEE. CDR3 sequence (DNA): TGTGCCAGCAGCCCTCTGATAGCGCCCACGCCAGATACGCAGTATTTT. Amino acid sequence: CASSPLIAPTPDTQYF.

This clonotype turned up a few times. The rearrangement joins TRBV29-1 to TRBJ1-2; no reliable D call. Per germline, CDR1 SQVTM and CDR2 ANQGSEA. CDR3 length equals 13 residues. Trimming took off 7 bases at V and 4 bases at J, with 16 bases between the two ends. The CDR3 sequence: CSAGDGSAYGYTF. The CDR3 nucleotides are TGCAGCGCCGGAGACGGTTCTGCCTATGGCTACACCTTC.

This clonotype was observed at least ten times. The V gene is TRBV29-1, the J gene TRBJ2-1; TRBD2 matches at 14 bases. The V gene's germline CDR1 is SQVTM and CDR2 ANQGSEA. Trimming cost V 0 bases and J 12 bases; bases outside gene matches: 13. The CDR3 covers 17 residues. This CDR3 is CSVEDLSGTSGSRGQFF. The CDR3 bases are TGCAGCGTTGAAGATCTGAGCGGGACTAGCGGGAGTCGAGGGCAGTTCTTC.

The sample holds many counts of this clonotype. This rearrangement joins TRBV5-1 to TRBJ2-1, with D possibly TRBD2 on 6 matching bases. V was pared by 0 bases and J by 8 bases, with 18 bases between. The CDR3 totals 16 residues. Germline assignment: CDR1 SGHRS and CDR2 YFSETQ. The CDR3 protein is CASSLVEGGREDEQFF. CDR3 coding DNA: TGCGCCAGCAGCTTGGTGGAGGGAGGAAGGGAGGATGAGCAGTTCTTC.

There are many counts of this clonotype. The V gene is TRBV12-3 or TRBV12-4, the J gene TRBJ2-1; D unclear. The V end lost 3 bases, the J end lost 0 bases, and 15 bases lay between the germline ends. CDR3 size: 17 residues. CDR3 residues: CASSLIGGDLSYNEQFF. Here the CDR3 DNA reads TGTGCCAGCAGTTTGATCGGCGGTGACCTCTCCTACAATGAGCAGTTCTTC.

The chain uses TRBV7-2 and TRBJ1-6; D uncertain. This CDR3 is built from 15 residues. V was trimmed by 5 bases and J by 4 bases, leaving 12 bases between them. The germline CDR1 and CDR2 sequences are SGHTA and FQGNSA. The CDR3 loop is CASSRGISYNSPLHF. The DNA of the CDR3 is TGTGCCAGCAGCCGAGGGATATCTTATAATTCACCCCTCCACTTT.

The rearrangement uses TRBV7-9 and TRBJ2-2; 8 nucleotides match TRBD1. The CDR3 length is 15 residues. Trimming at V came to 5 bases and at J to 3 bases, leaving 5 bases not matched to a gene. Germline CDR1 SEHNR, CDR2 FQNEAQ (reference sequence). The DNA of the CDR3 is TGTGCCAGCAGCCGACAGGGGAAAGACACCGGGGAGCTGTTTTTT. The encoded protein is CASSRQGKDTGELFF. Full variable domain (remainder filled in from reference TRBV7-9 and TRBJ2-2): DTGVSQNPRHKITKRGQNVTFRCDPISEHNRLYWYRQTLGQGPEFLTYFQNEAQLEKSRLLSDRFSAERPKGSFSTLEIQRTEQGDSAMYLCASSRQGKDTGELFFGEGSRLTVL.

This clonotype showed up just a few times. The chain couples TRBV19 to TRBJ1-1; 7 nucleotides line up with TRBD1. This CDR3 contains 13 residues. V lost 6 bases and J lost 10; bases outside the gene matches: 11. Germline V gene data show CDR1 as LNHDA and CDR2 as SQIVND (reference sequence). DNA for the CDR3: TGTGCCAGTAGCACCCCAACAGGGGTAAGAGCTTTCTTT. It codes for CASSTPTGVRAFF.